This TCR beta chain comes out of a study of cytomegalovirus exposure and HLA in healthy donors. The V segment lost 0 bases and the J segment 8 bases; nucleotides outside the gene matches: 7. The germline gives CDR1 SGHDT, CDR2 YYEEEE. This CDR3 spans 15 amino acids. In the case of this clone: What it binds is not known.

Amplification used 60 Vbeta primers and 13 Jbeta primers. This table comes from immunoSEQ multiplex PCR, and its TCRdb copy is limited to in-frame clones, with some not included. The sample has some 140,000 clones; 70% to 80% are singletons. Study-wide points: Specificity for CMV antigens was confirmed in vitro for a few of the CMV-associated chains. Researchers counted approximately 160 TCR beta chains as cytomegalovirus-associated. Reports showed the classifier diagnosing cytomegalovirus status with high specificity and sensitivity.

The origin of this receptor is a young man in good health and CMV-seronegative. Sequences were obtained from PBMCs. The chain combines TRBV5-6 with TRBJ1-1; 10 bases match TRBD1. CDR3 nucleotide sequence: TGTGCCAGCAGCTTGGTCCCACCGGGACAGGGGGAAGCTTTCTTT. It is translated as CASSLVPPGQGEAFF.